This TCR beta chain was found in a study of T-cell reconstitution after alpha-beta-depleted transplantation in children (dated by TCRdb to 2016 to 2017). Notes on the research overall: Using TCR repertoire profiling, the study followed T-cell immune reconstitution in a quantitative way in children after TCRalphabeta/CD19-depleted allogeneic hematopoietic cell transplantation.

Receptor amplification or capture employed PCR. Sequencing instrument: Illumina HiSeq 2500. Molecular barcoding was employed in the preparation of TCR libraries, with unique molecular identifiers being used to normalize TCRbeta repertoire quantification. The public reads were reanalyzed by TCRdb: fastp trimming at Q25, MiXCR alignment, in-frame beta chains only. CDR3 protein sequences are deduplicated, and each keeps its most common genes and DNA. Recorded for this sample are 600,000 to 800,000 distinct CDR3 sequences; less than 15% of them occurred a single time. About 0.79% of the sample belongs to the ten largest clones. What the authors observed across the whole study: In some patients, high TCRbeta diversity at day 60 was attributed to recipient T cells and intrathymic progenitors that had survived conditioning. Over the following months the frequencies of hyperexpanded clones went down, and after one year T-cell counts and TCRbeta diversity were mostly credited to newly produced T cells. Apparently early alphabetaT-cell count recovery about two months after transplant reportedly relied on only several hundred rapidly expanded clones derived from non-depleted graft cells.

The CDR3 numbers 13 residues from cysteine through phenylalanine. The CDR3 DNA has 39 bases and is translated from base 1. CDR1 is given as ENHRY and CDR2 as SYGVKD, both from the germline V gene. V was cut back by 10 bases and J by 2 bases, leaving a gap of 15 bases between them. Regarding this clonotype: Its antigen is not yet known. Base qualities are not at hand, and no much larger clone is one base apart.

The treatment or condition label of this sample denotes: allogeneic hematopoietic cell transplantation with graft depleted of TCRalphabeta T cells and CD19 B cells. The children who served as transplant recipients had been given grafts of TCRalphabeta/CD19-depleted allogeneic hematopoietic cells. The V gene is TRBV10-3 and the J gene is TRBJ2-7, and perhaps TRBD1 as D gene, on 6 matching bases. This specimen consisted of PBMCs, obtained before TCRalphabeta/CD19-depleted stem cell transplant. This clonotype was obtained from a girl aged 2-10 years with congenital amegakaryocytic thrombocytopenia, due to receive a stem cell transplant. The DNA sequence follows: TGTGCCACTTCAGGGGCTTTACCCTACGAGCAGTACTTC. It translates to CATSGALPYEQYF.